This TCR beta chain appears in the sequencing data of a study of cytotoxic CD8 clonotypes in ibrutinib-treated CLL. The germline CDR1 and CDR2 sequences are SNHLY and FYNNEI. The germline V and J ends were trimmed by 1 base and 0 bases, with 13 bases remaining between them. The CDR3 has 16 residues. The data were produced by immunoSEQ multiplex PCR, yet TCRdb's version contains in-frame clones alone and is incomplete. Of around 140,000 clones listed, roughly three quarters are singletons. The TCR originated in a human donor with chronic lymphocytic leukemia. V usage is TRBV2 and J usage is TRBJ2-7, with no clear D. Sequenced here: PBMCs, sampled after 24 months of ibrutinib treatment. CDR3 sequence (DNA): TGTGCCAGCAGTGAAGGGTTGAGGACGGGCTCCTACGAGCAGTACTTC. This translates into CASSEGLRTGSYEQYF.